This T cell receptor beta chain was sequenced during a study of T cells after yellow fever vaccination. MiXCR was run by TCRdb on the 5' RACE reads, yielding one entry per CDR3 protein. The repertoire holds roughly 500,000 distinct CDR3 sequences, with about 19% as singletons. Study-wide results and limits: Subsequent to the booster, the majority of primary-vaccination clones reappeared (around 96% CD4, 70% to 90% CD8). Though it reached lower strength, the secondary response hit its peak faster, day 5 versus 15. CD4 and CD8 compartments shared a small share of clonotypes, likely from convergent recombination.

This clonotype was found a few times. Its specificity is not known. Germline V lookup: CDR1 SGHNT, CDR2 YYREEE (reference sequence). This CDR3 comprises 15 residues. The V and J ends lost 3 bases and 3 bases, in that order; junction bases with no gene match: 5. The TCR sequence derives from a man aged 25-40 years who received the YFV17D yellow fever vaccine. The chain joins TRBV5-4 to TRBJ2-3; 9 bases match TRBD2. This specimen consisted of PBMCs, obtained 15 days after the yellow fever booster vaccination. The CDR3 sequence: CASSSSSGATDTQYF. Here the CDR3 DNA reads TGTGCCAGCAGCTCCTCTAGCGGGGCGACAGATACGCAGTATTTT.